This T cell receptor (beta chain) was found in a study of T cell responses to AZD1222 COVID-19 vaccine. Whole-study findings and limits: Reportedly, nearly half the spike-specific TCRs target unmutated variant regions. Clonal diversity may have been underestimated, and the donors were mostly white British, with more females than males.

Measured with immunoSEQ multiplex PCR; TCRdb has only the in-frame clones, and not every one. The sample contains some 280,000 clones, about 94% of which appear only once. Concerning this clone: Its target is not known.

It was second doses at about 4 or about 12 weeks that were pooled. The sample here was peripheral blood, taken 28 days after the second AZD1222 dose. This TCR came from an adult who received the AZD1222 COVID-19 vaccine.

CDR3 bases: TGTGCCAGCAGTTATACGGGACAGGGGGCAGATACGCAGTATTTT. Protein: CASSYTGQGADTQYF. V usage is TRBV6-2 or TRBV6-3 and J usage is TRBJ2-3; TRBD1 matches 11 bases. Germline V gene sequence: CDR1 MNHEY, CDR2 SVGEGT. The CDR3 loop spans 15 amino acids. After removal of 3 bases from V and 4 bases from J, the junction contained 3 bases not matched to a gene.